This record looks at one T cell receptor beta chain sequence and its context. Its specificity is unknown. Primers: 60 Vbeta forward and 13 Jbeta reverse. Here immunoSEQ multiplex PCR was the method, and the copy in TCRdb shows in-frame clones only, minus some. The sample holds roughly 140,000 clones, approximately 84% seen once. V was pared by 10 bases and J by 1 base, with 10 bases of the junction left unmatched. Germline V gene data show CDR1 as MDHEN and CDR2 as SYDVKM. The CDR3 sequence is 14 residues long. These data are taken from a study of cytomegalovirus exposure and HLA in healthy donors. Study-wide points: 87-base-pair reads could not separate some V segments, including TRBV6-2 and TRBV6-3. Later findings reportedly placed an Asian-associated ancestry cluster below the approximately 670-donor mean for N-insertions. The classifier reportedly diagnosed cytomegalovirus status with high specificity and sensitivity. Clonal expansion, a later analysis showed, was greater in HLA-associated TCR beta chains than in equally common others.

This receptor was obtained from an older woman in good health and CMV-seropositive. The gene calls are TRBV28 and TRBJ2-7; the match to TRBD1 covers 7 bases. Sequenced: PBMCs. The CDR3 DNA reads as TGTGCCACCCGAAGGTCGGGACAGTCCTACGAGCAGTACTTC. Amino acids: CATRRSGQSYEQYF.